Following are 31 T cell receptor beta chains from one sample sequenced in a study of blood T cells in healthy people across ages. The authors ran a second PCR of 7 to 11 cycles using a sample-barcoded 5' primer and a J-beta primer mix. Each CDR3 protein gets one entry after TCRdb re-called the 5' RACE reads with MiXCR. The profile shows 1.5 million to 2 million distinct CDR3 sequences, roughly two fifths of them singletons. The sequenced sample was blood. The receptors shown here come from a human donor in good health.

A single count supports this clonotype. Relative to the germline gene, one junction end is altered; a read error may explain this. The CDR3 sequence: CASSLGGGTTDMQYF. For the CDR3, the DNA is TGTGCCAGCAGTTTAGGCGGGGGTACTACAGATATGCAGTATTTT. The J gene is TRBJ2-3, the V gene TRBV12-3 or TRBV12-4; TRBD2 matches 7 bases. This CDR3 region has 15 residues.

In its sample, this clonotype was seen a few times. The CDR3, as DNA: TGCGCCAGCAGCTTGAGGACCCCCCAGGTCGAGCAGTACTTC. Amino acids: CASSLRTPQVEQYF. The chain has TRBV5-1 and TRBJ2-7; D is uncertain. Germline V gene data show CDR1 as SGHRS and CDR2 as YFSETQ. The length of the CDR3 is 14 residues. V was pared by 1 base and J by 6 bases, with 14 bases between.

This chain connects TRBV6-2 or TRBV6-3 to TRBJ2-1; D may be TRBD2 (5 bases). Trimming removed 2 bases from V and 8 bases from J, with 19 bases in between. Germline V lookup: CDR1 MNHEY, CDR2 SVGEGT. This CDR3 region has 16 residues. The CDR3 here is CASSYPPRGSGDEQFF. The CDR3 DNA reads as TGTGCCAGCAGTTACCCACCCCGGGGAAGCGGCGATGAGCAGTTCTTC.

This sequence joins TRBV6-6 and TRBJ1-2, with D perhaps matching TRBD1 (5 bases). The CDR3 extends over 12 amino acids. Trimming took 6 bases from V and 5 from J, leaving 10 bases between them. Germline V gives CDR1 MNHNY, CDR2 SVGAGI (reference sequence). The CDR3 DNA reads as TGTGCCAGCAGCGAGGGGAGGTATGGCTACACCTTC. Encoded protein: CASSEGRYGYTF.

The V gene is TRBV19, the J gene TRBJ2-7; 7 bases are a match to TRBD1. The CDR3 consists of 12 residues. Trimming removed 10 bases from V and 3 bases from J; junction bases left unmatched: 6. In germline, CDR1 is LNHDA, CDR2 SQIVND (reference sequence). CDR3 sequence reads: CATTGQDYEQYF. CDR3 nucleotide sequence: TGTGCCACCACCGGACAGGACTACGAGCAGTACTTC.

The genes are TRBV20-1 and TRBJ2-1, with D possibly TRBD2 on 6 matching bases. The germline V gene encodes CDR1 DFQATT and CDR2 SNEGSKA (reference sequence). The V and J ends lost 2 bases and 2 bases respectively, with 10 bases between them. The CDR3 is 14 amino acids. The CDR3 sequence: CSARLAITYNEQFF. In nucleotides, the CDR3 is TGCAGTGCTAGACTAGCGATTACCTACAATGAGCAGTTCTTC.

This clonotype was counted between two and nine times. The V gene is TRBV18, the J gene TRBJ2-1; TRBD1 aligns across 7 bases. Losses at the gene ends were 3 bases for V and 6 bases for J; bases not matched to a gene: 8. CDR3 length: 15 residues. CDR1 is KGHSH, CDR2 LQKENI, per germline. As DNA, the CDR3 is TGTGCCAGCTCACCCCGGGACAGATTGTCCAATGAGCAGTTCTTC. Its protein is CASSPRDRLSNEQFF.

The chain is built from TRBV7-8 and TRBJ1-1, with 7 bases identical to TRBD1. The CDR3 extends over 15 amino acids. V lost 5 bases to trimming and J lost 3 bases; unmatched junction nucleotides: 9. Germline V gene lookup returns CDR1 SGHVS and CDR2 FQNEAQ. CDR3 in DNA: TGTGCCAGCAGCCCCACCTCGGGACAGCACACTGAAGCTTTCTTT. It translates to CASSPTSGQHTEAFF. The variable domain in full, with the rest retrieved from reference TRBV7-8 and TRBJ1-1, is GAGVSQSPRYKVAKRGQDVALRCDPISGHVSLFWYQQALGQGPEFLTYFQNEAQLDKSGLPSDRFFAERPEGSVSTLKIQRTQQEDSAVYLCASSPTSGQHTEAFFGQGTRLTVV.

The chain joins TRBV7-3 to TRBJ2-7; D may match TRBD1 or TRBD2 (7 bases each). V lost 5 bases and J 3 bases, leaving 17 bases between the germline ends. The CDR3 loop spans 15 amino acids. Germline CDR1 is SGHTA and CDR2 is FQGTGA. The DNA for the CDR3 is TGTGCCAGCAGCCACAGGGGAGGGCTCAACTACGAGCAGTACTTC. Protein product: CASSHRGGLNYEQYF.

V usage is TRBV12-3 or TRBV12-4 and J usage is TRBJ1-2; weak D call: TRBD1 (6 bases). V lost 5 bases to trimming and J lost 10 bases, with 14 bases between them. The length of the CDR3 is 12 residues. The CDR3 DNA is TGTGCCAGCAGTCCGGACAGTCAGGACTACACCTTC. Translating gives CASSPDSQDYTF.

The V gene is TRBV27, the J gene TRBJ2-1; either TRBD1 or TRBD2 may fit D (5 bases each). Deletions cut 5 bases from V and 0 bases from J, with 26 bases between. Germline CDR1 and CDR2: MNHEY and SMNVEV (reference sequence). CDR3 length equals 20 residues. The CDR3 DNA reads as TGTGCCAGCAGTCCTCTTTTGGCCCGGGACGGCCAAAACTCCTACAATGAGCAGTTCTTC. Protein sequence: CASSPLLARDGQNSYNEQFF.

Only a few counts were recorded for this clonotype. The chain uses TRBV24-1 and TRBJ1-1; TRBD1 agrees at 9 bases. The CDR3 totals 15 residues. CDR1 and CDR2 from the germline V gene are KGHDR and SFDVKD. V lost 4 bases and J lost 4; bases outside the gene matches: 6. As DNA, the CDR3 is TGTGCCACCAGTGACCCCGGGACAGGGAGCACTGAAGCTTTCTTT. Protein product: CATSDPGTGSTEAFF.

This clonotype occurred a few times. The CDR3: CASGFRRGNEQFF. In DNA form, the CDR3 reads TGTGCTAGTGGTTTTAGGCGGGGCAATGAGCAGTTCTTC. The rearrangement links TRBV12-5 to TRBJ2-1, with a weak D call TRBD2 (6 bases). CDR3 length: 13 residues. Germline V gene lookup returns CDR1 LGHNT and CDR2 FRNRAP. Trimming pared 3 bases from V and 6 bases from J, leaving 9 bases between.

The chain recombines TRBV27 with TRBJ1-2, with 7 bases aligning to TRBD1. This CDR3 region has 13 residues. The J segment lost 7 bases and the V segment lost 0 bases, leaving 2 bases of the junction unmatched. The germline gives CDR1 MNHEY, CDR2 SMNVEV (reference sequence). The CDR3 sequence is CASSLSGDSGYTF. The DNA of the CDR3 is TGTGCCAGCAGTTTATCGGGGGACAGTGGCTACACCTTC.

This chain links TRBV14 with TRBJ2-3; perhaps TRBD1 as D (6 bases). V shed 4 bases and J shed 2 bases, with 13 bases lying between them. This CDR3 has 15 residues. CDR1 and CDR2 from the germline V gene are SGHDN and FVKESK. The DNA for the CDR3 is TGTGCCAGCAGCCGCGTGGACAGACCCACAGATACGCAGTATTTT. Its protein product is CASSRVDRPTDTQYF.

The rearrangement uses TRBV28 and TRBJ2-1, with D perhaps TRBD2 (6 bases). V gave up 6 bases and J gave up 7 bases, with 28 bases separating them. Looked up from germline, CDR1 is MDHEN and CDR2 is SYDVKM. The CDR3 totals 18 residues. The CDR3 sequence: CASRTESRRAIKANEQFF. In nucleotides, the CDR3 is TGTGCCAGCAGGACCGAATCTCGGAGGGCCATTAAGGCAAATGAGCAGTTCTTC.

The rearrangement joins TRBV2 to TRBJ2-1; D possibly corresponds to TRBD2 (5 bases). CDR1 and CDR2 (germline): SNHLY, FYNNEI. The V end was cut by 7 bases, the J end by 1 base, with 17 bases between. CDR3 length: 16 residues. DNA of the CDR3: TGTGCCAGCACATTTGACGAGGGTTCATCCTACAATGAGCAGTTCTTC. As protein: CASTFDEGSSYNEQFF.

The rearrangement links TRBV10-3 to TRBJ2-5; D not certain. This CDR3 contains 12 residues. Germline-derived CDR1 and CDR2 are ENHRY and SYGVKD. The germline V and J ends were trimmed by 4 bases and 2 bases, with 5 bases remaining between them. The CDR3 nucleotides read TGTGCCATCAGTGTCGAGCAAGAGACCCAGTACTTC. Translating gives CAISVEQETQYF.

In this sample, this clonotype turned up a few times. The chain couples TRBV7-6 to TRBJ1-4; TRBD1 might be the D (6 bases). The length of the CDR3 is 13 residues. Germline assignment: CDR1 SGHVS and CDR2 FNYEAQ. V was trimmed by 5 bases and J by 7 bases, leaving 11 bases between them. The CDR3: CASSPVRGEKLFF. CDR3 DNA sequence: TGTGCCAGCAGCCCTGTCAGGGGTGAAAAACTGTTTTTT.

This clonotype was seen only a few times. V gene TRBV5-1 combines with J gene TRBJ1-6, with D perhaps matching TRBD1 (5 bases). Trimming took 2 bases from V and 8 from J, leaving 14 bases between them. Looked up from germline, CDR1 is SGHRS and CDR2 is YFSETQ. The CDR3 has 15 amino acids. For the CDR3, the DNA is TGCGCCAGCAGCTTTTCGACATTGGGGGATTCACCCCTCCACTTT. Translation: CASSFSTLGDSPLHF.

This clonotype turned up a few times. The chain is built from TRBV4-3 and TRBJ1-1, with D unresolved. The length of the CDR3 is 16 residues. Germline assignment: CDR1 LGHNA and CDR2 YSLEER. The germline V and J ends were trimmed by 0 bases and 1 base, with 12 bases remaining between them. CDR3 sequence reads: CASSQDGNGENTEAFF. CDR3 DNA sequence: TGCGCCAGCAGCCAAGATGGAAACGGGGAGAACACTGAAGCTTTCTTT.

About this clonotype: A read error is possible here, since a much larger clone lies one base away. This chain joins TRBV5-1 and TRBJ2-7, with D uncertain. Looked up from germline, CDR1 is SGHRS and CDR2 is YFSETQ. V shed 3 bases and J shed 0 bases, with 10 bases lying between them. The CDR3 consists of 14 residues. CDR3 region: CASSWDTVSYEQYF. The CDR3 DNA is TGCGCCAGCAGCTGGGATACAGTCTCCTACGAGCAGTACTTC.

V gene TRBV19 combines with J gene TRBJ1-2; D remains ambiguous. Looked up from germline, CDR1 is LNHDA and CDR2 is SQIVND (reference sequence). The CDR3 has 15 amino acids. V shed 6 bases and J shed 0 bases, with 14 bases lying between them. CDR3 protein: CASRRAPRTNYGYTF. The CDR3 nucleotides read TGTGCCAGTAGAAGGGCCCCAAGGACTAACTATGGCTACACCTTC.

The chain carries TRBV5-6 and TRBJ2-4, with a possible D match to TRBD2 (5 bases). The J call may be in error: the DNA end matches TRBJ2-7 better. Per germline, CDR1 SGHDT and CDR2 YYEEEE. The CDR3 totals 16 residues. The CDR3 protein is CASSLPSHRGAYEQYF. The DNA of the CDR3 is TGTGCCAGCAGCTTGCCATCCCACCGGGGAGCCTACGAGCAGTACTTC.

The V call is TRBV10-3, the J call TRBJ2-7; TRBD2 matches at 8 bases. J gave up 2 bases and V 8 bases, and 8 bases lay outside the gene matches. Per the germline V gene, CDR1 is ENHRY and CDR2 is SYGVKD. The CDR3 length is 14 residues. CDR3 coding DNA: TGTGCCATCGGTTTATCGGGGGGGGCCTACGAGCAGTACTTC. It specifies CAIGLSGGAYEQYF.

This clonotype was counted a few times. The gene calls are TRBV3-1 and TRBJ2-4; 7 nucleotides agree with TRBD1. The end of the DNA aligns better with TRBJ2-7, so the J call may be wrong. The CDR3 has 15 amino acids. Germline-derived CDR1 and CDR2 are LGHDT and YNNKEL (reference sequence). In DNA, the CDR3 is TGTGCCAGCAGCCAAGAACCGGGACAGACCTACGAGCAGTACTTC. Protein sequence: CASSQEPGQTYEQYF.

This clonotype turned up a few times. V and J are TRBV20-1 and TRBJ1-2; D is possibly TRBD1 (6 bases). Germline V gene data show CDR1 as DFQATT and CDR2 as SNEGSKA (reference sequence). The ends were cut back, 1 base at V and 8 bases at J, with 14 bases in the middle. This CDR3 spans 13 amino acids. CDR3 DNA sequence: TGCAGTGCTAGAGTTATGGCAGGGGAAGGCTACACCTTC. Translating it yields CSARVMAGEGYTF.

The chain has TRBV10-3 and TRBJ2-7, with D hard to call. The CDR3 extends over 14 amino acids. CDR1 and CDR2 from the germline V gene are ENHRY and SYGVKD. V gave up 2 bases and J gave up 0 bases, with 8 bases separating them. Here the CDR3 reads CAISERSSSYEQYF. Written as DNA, the CDR3 is TGTGCCATCAGTGAGAGGTCTAGCTCCTACGAGCAGTACTTC.

The chain is built from TRBV29-1 and TRBJ2-1; 8 nucleotides align to TRBD1. Germline V gene sequence: CDR1 SQVTM, CDR2 ANQGSEA. The CDR3 spans 13 residues. Unmatched junction bases numbered 8, after V lost 8 bases and J lost 5 bases. This CDR3 is CSTDRGFDNEQFF. In DNA, the CDR3 is TGCAGCACCGACAGGGGATTTGACAATGAGCAGTTCTTC.

This clonotype was detected a few times. CDR3 DNA sequence: TGTGCCATCAGTGAGTGGGTGGAGGATACGCAGTATTTT. It specifies CAISEWVEDTQYF. V gene TRBV10-3 combines with J gene TRBJ2-3; D is uncertain. Germline V lookup: CDR1 ENHRY, CDR2 SYGVKD. Trimming took off 1 base at V and 6 bases at J, with 8 bases between the two ends. The CDR3 is 13 residues long.

This chain uses TRBV12-3 or TRBV12-4 with TRBJ2-3; D is undetermined. Trimming stripped 4 bases from V and 7 bases from J, with 12 bases between. The CDR3 runs to 13 residues. CDR3 in amino acids: CASSSSSTHTQYF. The DNA for the CDR3 is TGTGCCAGCAGTTCAAGTAGCACCCATACGCAGTATTTT.